A selection of T cell receptor beta chains follows, all from one sample in a study of T cells expressing NK-cell markers. TCRdb reworked the 5' RACE reads into one entry per CDR3 protein, no DNA. The sample data list about 440,000 distinct CDR3 sequences. The sequencing sample was made of blood T cells: a sorted CD56 or NKG2C T cell subset, CD4+ or CD8+ T cells, or bulk PBMC T cells (not recorded which). The source of these receptors is a woman between 18 and 70 years old in good health. The CDR3 runs from the conserved cysteine through the conserved F or W. Each record gives: CDR3 protein, V gene, J gene.

CSARDPTGLNTEAFF	TRBV20-1	TRBJ1-1
CASSVDGGTETQYF	TRBV9	TRBJ2-5
CAISESKDRALMNTEAFF	TRBV10-3	TRBJ1-1
CASSQFHGMQTQYF	TRBV14	TRBJ2-5
CASSQVAANTGELFF	TRBV4-2	TRBJ2-2
CASQGVKNIQYF	TRBV19	TRBJ2-4
CSVEDPPTGELFF	TRBV29-1	TRBJ2-2
CSVEDVVATNEKLFF	TRBV29-1	TRBJ1-4
CASSLREGVVQPQHF	TRBV5-6	TRBJ1-5
CASSLGEDRRFF	TRBV7-2	TRBJ2-1
CSAIVGTSGNEQFF	TRBV20-1	TRBJ2-1
CASSPYERSYNEQFF	TRBV7-9	TRBJ2-1
CASSQDPGLAGHEQFF	TRBV4-3	TRBJ2-1
CASSSSRQQETQYF	TRBV18	TRBJ2-5
CASSSFGSFDEQFF	TRBV18	TRBJ2-1
CASRRGQGATYEQYF	TRBV7-9	TRBJ2-7
CASSLASDRGNEQFF	TRBV7-2	TRBJ2-1
CASSQETGTNQPQHF	TRBV4-2	TRBJ1-5
CATSRQGCSYNEQFF	TRBV15	TRBJ2-1
CSARPGQDFYEQYF	TRBV20-1	TRBJ2-7
CASSEMSRGSNEQFF	TRBV2	TRBJ2-1
CSALKPGAGVGEKLFF	TRBV20-1	TRBJ1-4
CSVERGGYGYTF	TRBV29-1	TRBJ1-2
CASSLDGIEQFF	TRBV11-2	TRBJ2-1
CASSRPGTLKETQYF	TRBV6-2/TRBV6-3	TRBJ2-5
CASRTGVRDEQYF	TRBV6-2/TRBV6-3	TRBJ2-7
CASSLRGIGNTDTQYF	TRBV5-1	TRBJ2-3
CASSSGAQVGNEQFF	TRBV7-6	TRBJ2-1
CASSQDTGIRTEAFF	TRBV4-3	TRBJ1-1
CASRPRVGGSYNEQFF	TRBV2	TRBJ2-1
CASSPSFSSQETQYF	TRBV7-8	TRBJ2-5
CASSPGLANVLTF	TRBV11-2	TRBJ2-6
CASSSTKSYGYTF	TRBV7-9	TRBJ1-2
CATYGPGLAKNIQYF	TRBV19	TRBJ2-4
CASTWAGGDAFF	TRBV12-3/TRBV12-4	TRBJ1-1
CASSRDSTLGTEAFF	TRBV12-3/TRBV12-4	TRBJ1-1
CASSPLGASNSPLHF	TRBV9	TRBJ1-6
CASSSLGGAARLSGNTIYF	TRBV12-3/TRBV12-4	TRBJ1-3
CASRRTGASGQETQYF	TRBV4-1	TRBJ2-5
CASSSILAGGLETQYF	TRBV7-2	TRBJ2-5
CAWSHGGQGNIQYF	TRBV30	TRBJ2-4
CSARAQLLYNEQFF	TRBV20-1	TRBJ2-1
CASSVGWGGAKNIQYF	TRBV9	TRBJ2-4
CASSTPWGTEAFF	TRBV6-5	TRBJ1-1
CSASLAGGKDTQYF	TRBV20-1	TRBJ2-3
CSARAGGRGQRYTEAFF	TRBV20-1	TRBJ1-1
CSATAHQGDQPQHF	TRBV20-1	TRBJ1-5
CASSLGARVNTEAFF	TRBV7-2	TRBJ1-1
CASSANRVGSPLHF	TRBV11-2	TRBJ1-6
CASSPLGPGGTEAFF	TRBV7-6	TRBJ1-1
CASSYSKGQHREQYF	TRBV6-5	TRBJ2-7
CASSPIGDLNEKLFF	TRBV18	TRBJ1-4
CSAPRPGGAEAFF	TRBV20-1	TRBJ1-1
CASSSLTEQETQYF	TRBV7-9	TRBJ2-5